The present TCR beta chain was sequenced within a study of memory CD8 T cells in hepatitis C reinfection. Germline V lookup: CDR1 LNHDA, CDR2 SQIVND (reference sequence). The CDR3 covers 17 residues. V lost 4 bases to trimming and J lost 2 bases; unmatched junction nucleotides: 13. Time point defined: pre-reinfection, 55 to 20 weeks before reinfection detection. Sorted cells were sequenced directly ex vivo without any in vitro expansion. The data were produced by immunoSEQ multiplex PCR, yet TCRdb's version contains in-frame clones alone and is incomplete. This sample yields approximately 50,000 clones, of which roughly 86% are seen a single time; more than 0.8% belongs to the top ten.

The sequence came from a man aged 18 to 29 with hepatitis C virus infection. Material: naive CD8+ T cells sorted from blood. V usage is TRBV19 and J usage is TRBJ1-1, with TRBD1 matching 7 bases. CDR3 coding DNA: TGTGCCAGTAGTACCCCAGACAGGGAAGATCCTAACACTGAAGCTTTCTTT. It encodes CASSTPDREDPNTEAFF. Based on the CDR3 plus reference TRBV19 and TRBJ1-1, the full variable domain is DGGITQSPKYLFRKEGQNVTLSCEQNLNHDAMYWYRQDPGQGLRLIYYSQIVNDFQKGDIAEGYSVSREKKESFPLTVTSAQKNPTAFYLCASSTPDREDPNTEAFFGQGTRLTVV.